This T cell receptor beta chain was observed in a study of shared clonotypes between healthy human individuals. Original handling: Without quality scores, immunoSEQ junctional reads could not be filtered like full-length reads. The method was immunoSEQ multiplex PCR; TCRdb's version includes in-frame clones alone and lacks a portion of them. V and J calls and clone size are copied from that table; D and trimming were computed from the DNA. The sample includes some 980,000 clones, approximately 76% of them seen just once. This clone was seen only once. Germline CDR1 SEHNR, CDR2 FQNEAQ (reference sequence). The CDR3 length is 15 residues. Trimming removed 3 bases from V and 5 bases from J; junction bases left unmatched: 4.

Sequencing was performed on memory CD4+ T cells sorted from blood. The subset: CD45RA-negative fraction. J is TRBJ1-1 and V is TRBV7-9, with TRBD1 matching 12 bases. The sequence was collected from a man between 18 and 35 years old in good health. CDR3 coding DNA: TGTGCCAGCAGCTTCGGGACAGGGGGCGAAACTGAAGCTTTCTTT. Amino acid sequence: CASSFGTGGETEAFF.